This passage covers 18 T cell receptor beta chains from one sample sequenced in a study of T cell responses to AZD1222 COVID-19 vaccine. Sequenced by immunoSEQ multiplex PCR; TCRdb stores in-frame clones only, minus some. The sample holds around 150,000 clones; about 95% are singletons and the top ten take roughly 1.3%. The sequenced sample was peripheral blood, obtained on day 0 of AZD1222 vaccination. The source of these receptors is an adult in good health.

The chain has TRBV28 and TRBJ1-2; TRBD1 matches 7 bases. The J segment lost 7 bases and the V segment lost 7 bases, leaving 15 bases of the junction unmatched. CDR3 length equals 15 residues. Germline assignment: CDR1 MDHEN and CDR2 SYDVKM. The CDR3 loop reads CASTAPTGTVIGYTF. CDR3 DNA sequence: TGTGCCAGCACCGCACCCACCGGGACAGTCATTGGCTACACCTTC.

The rearrangement uses TRBV6-2 or TRBV6-3 and TRBJ2-1; 12 nucleotides align to TRBD2. The V and J ends lost 5 bases and 3 bases, in that order; junction bases with no gene match: 5. CDR1 is MNHEY, CDR2 SVGEGT, per germline. This CDR3 region has 16 residues. The CDR3 protein is CASSTRLAGVYNEQFF. The CDR3 nucleotides are TGTGCCAGCAGTACCCGACTAGCGGGGGTCTACAATGAGCAGTTCTTC.

The chain joins TRBV6-5 to TRBJ2-7, with a possible D match to TRBD2 (6 bases). Trimming left V 6 bases short and J 1 base short, with 13 bases between. Germline CDR1 MNHEY, CDR2 SVGAGI. The CDR3 is made up of 14 amino acids. Here the CDR3 reads CASRLEAGSYEQYV. The CDR3, as DNA: TGTGCCAGCAGACTAGAGGCGGGGTCCTACGAGCAGTACGTC.

The V gene is TRBV19, the J gene TRBJ1-4; D is possibly TRBD1 (5 bases). The CDR3 spans 14 residues. Germline assignment: CDR1 LNHDA and CDR2 SQIVND (reference sequence). Trimming took off 10 bases at V and 8 bases at J, with 20 bases between the two ends. CDR3 DNA sequence: TGTGCCACCAAACACGCGGGGGGGTCAGAAAAACTGTTTTTT. This translates into CATKHAGGSEKLFF.

The chain recombines TRBV12-5 with TRBJ1-2, with D perhaps TRBD1 (5 bases). V was cut by 6 bases and J by 2 bases, with 19 bases left in between. The CDR3 spans 16 residues. The V gene's germline CDR1 is LGHNT and CDR2 FRNRAP. The CDR3 sequence: CASGPPTGRQNYGYTF. DNA of the CDR3: TGTGCTAGTGGCCCCCCAACCGGGCGACAGAACTATGGCTACACCTTC.

This sequence joins TRBV7-9 and TRBJ2-1; TRBD1 might be the D (5 bases). The V gene's germline CDR1 is SEHNR and CDR2 FQNEAQ (reference sequence). V dropped 1 base and J dropped 5 bases, with 12 bases sitting between them. There are 15 residues in the CDR3. The CDR3 loop reads CASSLGVQGDNEQFF. The CDR3 nucleotides read TGTGCCAGCAGCTTAGGAGTGCAAGGGGACAATGAGCAGTTCTTC.

The chain uses TRBV7-2 and TRBJ2-7, with D possibly TRBD1 on 6 matching bases. The V gene's germline CDR1 is SGHTA and CDR2 FQGNSA. This CDR3 has 15 residues. Deletions cut 4 bases from V and 4 bases from J, with 17 bases between. CDR3 residues: CASSYIQGGGYEQYV. In DNA form, the CDR3 reads TGTGCCAGCAGCTACATTCAAGGGGGTGGATACGAGCAGTACGTC.

This sequence joins TRBV27 and TRBJ1-1, with D possibly matching TRBD1 (5 bases). Trimming cost V 3 bases and J 8 bases, with 13 bases left between them. The germline V gene has CDR1 MNHEY and CDR2 SMNVEV (reference sequence). This CDR3 region has 13 residues. The CDR3 nucleotides are TGTGCCAGCAGTTTCACCGGGACCGAAGAAGCTTTCTTT. This gives the protein CASSFTGTEEAFF.

The J gene is TRBJ1-2, the V gene TRBV4-1; 10 nucleotides agree with TRBD1. Trimming cost V 1 base and J 1 base; bases outside gene matches: 6. CDR1 and CDR2 from the germline V gene are MGHRA and YSYEKL. The length of the CDR3 is 17 residues. The CDR3 DNA is TGCGCCAGCAGCCAAGGGACTTGGACAGGGGGTAACTATGGCTACACCTTC. It yields the protein CASSQGTWTGGNYGYTF.

This clone appeared once. The rearrangement links TRBV7-2 to TRBJ1-1; 7 bases are shared with TRBD1. The V and J ends lost 2 bases and 8 bases, in that order; junction bases with no gene match: 8. The CDR3 is made up of 14 amino acids. Germline assignment: CDR1 SGHTA and CDR2 FQGNSA. The CDR3 loop reads CASSLQGVGREAFF. The CDR3 bases are TGTGCCAGCAGCTTACAGGGGGTGGGTCGAGAAGCTTTCTTT.

The chain joins TRBV13 to TRBJ1-1; 8 nucleotides line up with TRBD1. The V segment lost 7 bases and the J segment 4 bases; nucleotides outside the gene matches: 14. This CDR3 has 16 amino acids. Germline values: CDR1 PRHDT, CDR2 FYEKMQ (reference sequence). The CDR3 sequence: CASTEGFRGQATEAFF. CDR3 DNA: TGTGCCAGCACGGAGGGGTTTAGGGGACAGGCCACTGAAGCTTTCTTT.

The gene calls are TRBV5-6 and TRBJ1-2; D is perhaps TRBD1 (5 bases). V lost 4 bases and J lost 3, with 16 bases in between. Germline V gives CDR1 SGHDT, CDR2 YYEEEE. This CDR3 region has 15 residues. The CDR3 loop reads CASSPGPRGDYGYTF. CDR3 DNA: TGTGCCAGCAGCCCGGGGCCCAGAGGAGACTATGGCTACACCTTC.

The CDR3 is CASSFHAAGAQETQYF. CDR3 nucleotide sequence: TGTGCCAGCAGCTTCCATGCGGCGGGGGCCCAAGAGACCCAGTACTTC. V and J are TRBV7-6 and TRBJ2-5; D may be TRBD2 (7 bases). CDR1 and CDR2 from the germline V gene are SGHVS and FNYEAQ. V was clipped by 3 bases and J by 1 base, with 15 bases between them. The CDR3 has 16 residues.

The chain is built from TRBV7-2 and TRBJ1-1; the D gene is possibly TRBD1 (6 bases). V dropped 5 bases and J dropped 1 base, with 14 bases sitting between them. The CDR3 totals 15 residues. Looked up from germline, CDR1 is SGHTA and CDR2 is FQGNSA. This CDR3 is CASSQDSNRNTEAFF. The CDR3 nucleotides are TGTGCCAGCAGCCAGGACAGTAATCGGAACACTGAAGCTTTCTTT.

The V and J genes are TRBV7-7 and TRBJ1-1; D is undetermined. CDR3 size: 14 residues. Germline V gene data show CDR1 as SSHAT and CDR2 as FNYEAQ (reference sequence). The V and J ends lost 5 bases and 0 bases respectively, with 10 bases between them. The CDR3: CASSPIQLNTEAFF. The CDR3 region has the DNA TGTGCCAGCAGCCCGATCCAGCTGAACACTGAAGCTTTCTTT.

The CDR3 region has the DNA TGTGCCAGCAGCTTCCTGGAGGTCGCGGCCGGGGAGCTGTTTTTT. It specifies CASSFLEVAAGELFF. The chain couples TRBV7-9 to TRBJ2-2; TRBD2 is a possible D gene (5 bases). The CDR3 extends over 15 amino acids. V lost 3 bases, J lost 6 bases, and 14 bases lay in between. Per the germline V gene, CDR1 is SEHNR and CDR2 is FQNEAQ (reference sequence).

The chain couples TRBV6-2 or TRBV6-3 to TRBJ2-7; D is uncertain. Germline CDR1 reads MNHEY; CDR2 reads SVGEGT. This CDR3 has 12 residues. V dropped 2 bases and J dropped 5 bases, with 7 bases sitting between them. Written as DNA, the CDR3 is TGTGCCAGCAGTTACGGGAACAACGAGCAGTACGTC. Protein product: CASSYGNNEQYV.

This chain connects TRBV6-6 to TRBJ1-5; a weak D match, TRBD1 (5 bases). CDR1 MNHNY and CDR2 SVGAGI come from the germline V gene (reference sequence). This CDR3 spans 14 amino acids. The germline V and J ends were trimmed by 6 bases and 2 bases, with 11 bases remaining between them. The DNA for the CDR3 is TGTGCCAGCAGCCGGGACGGCGGCAATCAGCCCCAGCATTTT. Amino acids: CASSRDGGNQPQHF.